Below are 21 T cell receptor beta chains sequenced from a single sample in a study of cytomegalovirus exposure and HLA in healthy donors. It was with 60 Vbeta and 13 Jbeta primers that the PCR ran. Libraries were prepared by immunoSEQ multiplex PCR; TCRdb keeps only in-frame clonotypes and omits some of them. The table shows 30,000 to 40,000 clones, with roughly 79% occurring only once. The specimen sequenced was PBMCs. These receptor sequences come from a woman in her 40s in good health and CMV-seronegative.

The chain employs TRBV27 and TRBJ1-6, with 8 bases identical to TRBD1. Germline V gene lookup returns CDR1 MNHEY and CDR2 SMNVEV (reference sequence). The CDR3 spans 14 residues. J was trimmed by 10 bases and V by 6 bases; bases with no gene match: 8. This chain's CDR3 is CASSPGTGRSPLHF. Here the CDR3 DNA reads TGTGCCAGCAGCCCCGGGACAGGAAGATCACCCCTCCACTTT.

The chain carries TRBV11-2 and TRBJ2-6; a weak D match, TRBD1 (5 bases). The CDR3 covers 16 residues. Deletions cut 5 bases from V and 4 bases from J, with 15 bases between. Germline-derived CDR1 and CDR2 are SGHAT and FQNNGV. DNA of the CDR3: TGTGCCAGCAGCACAATCAGGGTCCCCGGGGCCAACGTCCTGACTTTC. Amino acids: CASSTIRVPGANVLTF.

This chain joins TRBV2 and TRBJ2-5, with 11 bases lining up with TRBD2. The V segment lost 3 bases and the J segment 5 bases; nucleotides outside the gene matches: 8. The CDR3 loop spans 16 amino acids. Germline V CDR1 and CDR2: SNHLY, FYNNEI. CDR3 region: CASSESSGGPVETQYF. CDR3 coding DNA: TGTGCCAGCAGTGAGTCTAGCGGGGGGCCCGTGGAGACCCAGTACTTC.

This clone has just one count. This chain joins TRBV29-1 and TRBJ1-1; the match to TRBD1 covers 9 bases. The CDR3 consists of 14 residues. With 4 bases clipped from V and 2 bases from J, the junction kept 5 bases outside the gene matches. Looked up from germline, CDR1 is SQVTM and CDR2 is ANQGSEA. In DNA form, the CDR3 reads TGCAGCGTTGGTCCGGGACAGGGAAACACTGAAGCTTTCTTT. It encodes CSVGPGQGNTEAFF.

This chain joins TRBV14 and TRBJ1-1; no clear D. There are 13 residues in the CDR3. Germline V lookup: CDR1 SGHDN, CDR2 FVKESK. The V end was cut by 1 base, the J end by 8 bases, with 11 bases between. CDR3 loop: CASSQGLTSEAFF. The DNA for the CDR3 is TGTGCCAGCAGCCAAGGATTGACAAGCGAAGCTTTCTTT.

This clone was counted only a few times. The V call is TRBV10-3, the J call TRBJ1-3; 9 bases are a match to TRBD1. Germline trimming cut 5 bases from V and 4 bases from J; bases unmatched to any gene: 12. The CDR3 runs to 17 residues. Germline V gene sequence: CDR1 ENHRY, CDR2 SYGVKD. The CDR3 region has the DNA TGTGCCATCAGTTCCTCCGGGACAGGGACAGGAGGAAACACCATATATTTT. It encodes CAISSSGTGTGGNTIYF.

The V gene is TRBV4-3, the J gene TRBJ2-5; the match to TRBD1 covers 9 bases. This CDR3 is built from 17 residues. Germline V gene lookup returns CDR1 LGHNA and CDR2 YSLEER. J gave up 2 bases and V 2 bases, and 9 bases lay outside the gene matches. The CDR3 region has the DNA TGCGCCAGCAGCCAACTCGCGGGGACAGGGAAACAAGAGACCCAGTACTTC. Protein sequence: CASSQLAGTGKQETQYF.

This clone was detected only a few times. This chain links TRBV6-6 with TRBJ1-6; 7 nucleotides line up with TRBD1. The germline V gene encodes CDR1 MNHNY and CDR2 SVGAGI (reference sequence). CDR3 length: 14 residues. The trim removed 5 bases at V and 9 bases at J, leaving 7 bases unmatched. CDR3 amino acids: CASSRQGEGSPLHF. The CDR3 DNA reads as TGTGCCAGCAGTCGACAGGGAGAAGGTTCACCCCTCCACTTT.

This CDR3 reads CASSRRGPGDTQYF. Written as DNA, the CDR3 is TGTGCCAGCAGTCGGCGGGGGCCGGGGGATACGCAGTATTTT. The V and J genes are TRBV25-1 and TRBJ2-3; possible D gene TRBD2, 7 bases. The CDR3 covers 14 residues. With 5 bases removed from V and 6 bases from J, the gap between germline ends came to 15 bases. Per germline, CDR1 MGHDK and CDR2 SYGVNS.

This chain links TRBV5-4 with TRBJ1-2; 7 nucleotides agree with TRBD1. Trimming cost V 4 bases and J 4 bases; bases outside gene matches: 4. The length of the CDR3 is 13 residues. From germline, CDR1 is SGHNT and CDR2 YYREEE (reference sequence). CDR3 bases: TGTGCCAGCAGCCCGGGACAGACCTATGGCTACACCTTC. Protein sequence: CASSPGQTYGYTF.

This clone was picked up one time. The V gene is TRBV7-3, the J gene TRBJ1-1; TRBD1 matches at 7 bases. Trimming cost V 1 base and J 2 bases; bases outside gene matches: 7. Germline CDR1 is SGHTA and CDR2 is FQGTGA. The length of the CDR3 is 16 residues. CDR3 in amino acids: CASSLRGDRTNTEAFF. The DNA of the CDR3 is TGTGCCAGCAGCTTAAGGGGGGACAGAACTAACACTGAAGCTTTCTTT.

This clone appeared once. This chain uses TRBV5-1 with TRBJ1-2; possibly TRBD1 for D (5 bases). Germline assignment: CDR1 SGHRS and CDR2 YFSETQ. The CDR3 is 16 amino acids. V was trimmed by 4 bases and J by 1 base, leaving 17 bases between them. CDR3 DNA: TGCGCCAGCAGCCCTGCGGGACTGCTAAGTAACTATGGCTACACCTTC. It codes for CASSPAGLLSNYGYTF. The whole variable domain, remainder taken from reference TRBV5-1 and TRBJ1-2, is KAGVTQTPRYLIKTRGQQVTLSCSPISGHRSVSWYQQTPGQGLQFLFEYFSETQRNKGNFPGRFSGRQFSNSRSEMNVSTLELGDSALYLCASSPAGLLSNYGYTFGSGTRLTVV.

The genes are TRBV7-2 and TRBJ2-1, with TRBD2 matching 13 bases. Germline assignment: CDR1 SGHTA and CDR2 FQGNSA. The CDR3 consists of 19 residues. V lost 1 base to trimming and J lost 3 bases; unmatched junction nucleotides: 9. The CDR3 here is CASSLDPRLAGGYYNEQFF. As DNA, the CDR3 is TGTGCCAGCAGCTTAGACCCCCGACTAGCGGGGGGCTACTACAATGAGCAGTTCTTC.

The chain recombines TRBV7-6 with TRBJ2-5, with D possibly matching TRBD2 (6 bases). Germline CDR1 SGHVS, CDR2 FNYEAQ. CDR3 length: 16 amino acids. Trimming shortened V by 1 base and J by 9 bases, and 21 bases separated the two germline ends. CDR3 residues: CASSLGPASAGGPQYF. CDR3 sequence (DNA): TGTGCCAGCAGCTTAGGGCCGGCTAGCGCGGGTGGGCCCCAGTACTTC.

The V and J genes are TRBV2 and TRBJ1-2, with TRBD1 matching 10 bases. The CDR3 loop spans 14 amino acids. Looked up from germline, CDR1 is SNHLY and CDR2 is FYNNEI. V gave up 5 bases and J gave up 3 bases; unmatched junction bases: 3. The CDR3 is CASSQDRGDYGYTF. CDR3 DNA: TGTGCCAGCAGTCAGGACAGGGGGGACTATGGCTACACCTTC.

V gene TRBV19 combines with J gene TRBJ2-2; D is uncertain. The CDR3 runs 12 residues. CDR1 is LNHDA, CDR2 SQIVND, per germline (reference sequence). Between the trimmed V and J ends, which lost 4 bases and 10 bases, there was a span of 10 bases. The CDR3 region has the DNA TGTGCCAGTAGTAGCGGCCGTTTGGAGCTGTTTTTT. It is translated as CASSSGRLELFF.

V and J are TRBV5-1 and TRBJ1-1, with D perhaps TRBD1 (5 bases). V gave up 9 bases and J gave up 7 bases, with 22 bases separating them. The CDR3 totals 14 residues. Germline V gives CDR1 SGHRS, CDR2 YFSETQ. The chain's CDR3 is CATQSEAGYGEAFF. The CDR3 DNA follows: TGCGCCACCCAGTCCGAGGCAGGGTACGGTGAAGCTTTCTTT.

This clone has only a few counts. This chain connects TRBV5-5 to TRBJ2-5, with TRBD1 matching 9 bases. Trimming at V came to 4 bases and at J to 5 bases, leaving 9 bases not matched to a gene. The CDR3 is 15 amino acids. CDR1 and CDR2 from the germline V gene are SGHKS and YYEKEE (reference sequence). The CDR3 loop is CASSIRDREGETQYF. The CDR3 DNA sequence: TGTGCCAGCAGCATCCGGGACAGGGAAGGGGAGACCCAGTACTTC.

This clone was seen a handful of times. The chain has TRBV12-5 and TRBJ2-7; TRBD1 matches at 7 bases. This CDR3 contains 13 residues. Germline loops: CDR1 LGHNT, CDR2 FRNRAP. Unmatched junction bases numbered 5, after V lost 6 bases and J lost 3 bases. CDR3 nucleotide sequence: TGTGCTAGTGGCTCAGACAGGGACTACGAGCAGTACTTC. As protein: CASGSDRDYEQYF.

The rearrangement uses TRBV5-6 and TRBJ2-7; no reliable D call. Per the germline V gene, CDR1 is SGHDT and CDR2 is YYEEEE. The CDR3 runs 11 residues. The V and J ends lost 0 bases and 6 bases respectively, with 4 bases between them. Written as DNA, the CDR3 is TGTGCCAGCAGCTTGGGGGCCGAGCAGTACTTC. It encodes CASSLGAEQYF. Variable domain in full (rest from reference TRBV5-6 and TRBJ2-7): DAGVTQSPTHLIKTRGQQVTLRCSPKSGHDTVSWYQQALGQGPQFIFQYYEEEERQRGNFPDRFSGHQFPNYSSELNVNALLLGDSALYLCASSLGAEQYFGPGTRLTVT.

CDR3 coding DNA: TGTGCCAGCAGTTACCGGGACAGAGGGTATGAGCAGTTCTTC. This encodes CASSYRDRGYEQFF. The rearrangement links TRBV6-5 to TRBJ2-1; TRBD1 aligns across 7 bases. This CDR3 is built from 14 residues. V dropped 2 bases and J dropped 8; count of bases not matched to a gene: 6. Germline CDR1 and CDR2: MNHEY and SVGAGI.